The rows below give T cell receptor beta chains drawn from one sample of a study of T cells in Graves' hyperthyroidism and ophthalmopathy. Each CDR3 protein gets one entry after TCRdb re-called the multiplex PCR reads with MiXCR. The data show about 710,000 distinct CDR3 sequences, about a sixth seen once. What was sequenced was blood. The receptors originated from a man aged 18 to 35 with Graves' hyperthyroidism. The CDR3 runs from the conserved cysteine through the conserved F or W. D genes are given only for firm matches. Only part of the rows carry a size: once, few, many, or a class if the clone is expanded.

j_call: TRBJ2-7; v_call: TRBV19; clone_size: few; d_call: TRBD2; cdr3_nt: TGTGCCAGTAGTACCCTAGCGGGGCCGACCTACGAACAGTACTTC; cdr3_aa: CASSTLAGPTYEQYF
j_call: TRBJ2-1; v_call: TRBV6-1; clone_size: .; d_call: .; cdr3_nt: TGTGCCAGCAGTGAATCGGGTCAGGGGTATTGGAATGAGCAGTTCTTC; cdr3_aa: CASSESGQGYWNEQFF
j_call: TRBJ2-7; v_call: TRBV2; clone_size: many; d_call: TRBD2; cdr3_nt: TGTGCCAGCAAATGGGGGGGAGAATACGAGCAGTACTTC; cdr3_aa: CASKWGGEYEQYF
j_call: TRBJ2-3; v_call: TRBV11-2; clone_size: many; d_call: .; cdr3_nt: TGTGCCAGCAGACGAATCCGGGGTCACACAGATACGCAGTATTTT; cdr3_aa: CASRRIRGHTDTQYF
j_call: TRBJ2-7; v_call: TRBV29-1; clone_size: many; d_call: TRBD1; cdr3_nt: TGCAGCGCCGCACAGGGGAGCTCCTACGAGCAGTACTTC; cdr3_aa: CSAAQGSSYEQYF
j_call: TRBJ2-3; v_call: TRBV7-9; clone_size: .; d_call: .; cdr3_nt: TGTGCCAGCAGCCGGGGAAGCGGTAGCACAGATACGCAGTATTTT; cdr3_aa: CASSRGSGSTDTQYF
j_call: TRBJ2-1; v_call: TRBV11-3; clone_size: many; d_call: .; cdr3_nt: TGTGCCAGCAGCTTAGATATTCCCCTAGGGCGGCTCAACAATGAGCAGTTCTTC; cdr3_aa: CASSLDIPLGRLNNEQFF
j_call: TRBJ2-1; v_call: TRBV6-1; clone_size: many; d_call: TRBD2; cdr3_nt: TGTGCCAGCACCATGAGTGGCGGGAGGCCGAGCTCCTACAATGAGCAGTTCTTC; cdr3_aa: CASTMSGGRPSSYNEQFF
j_call: TRBJ2-2; v_call: TRBV24-1; clone_size: many; d_call: .; cdr3_nt: TGTGCCACCAGTGATTCAGGGGGGACGAACACCGGGGAGCTGTTTTTT; cdr3_aa: CATSDSGGTNTGELFF
j_call: TRBJ2-1; v_call: TRBV12-3/TRBV12-4; clone_size: .; d_call: .; cdr3_nt: TGTGCCAGCAGCTCCCGGGAGCTACGAACCTACAATGAGCAGTTCTTC; cdr3_aa: CASSSRELRTYNEQFF
j_call: TRBJ2-1; v_call: TRBV4-2; clone_size: .; d_call: TRBD2; cdr3_nt: TGTGCCAGCAGCCTGGGGCGGCGGGAGAAGGTCAATGAGCAGTTCTTC; cdr3_aa: CASSLGRREKVNEQFF
j_call: TRBJ2-3; v_call: TRBV7-8; clone_size: many; d_call: TRBD2; cdr3_nt: TGTGCCAGCAGCTCCCCGACTAGCGGGAGGGGAGATACGCAGTATTTT; cdr3_aa: CASSSPTSGRGDTQYF
j_call: TRBJ1-5; v_call: TRBV28; clone_size: few; d_call: .; cdr3_nt: TGTGCCAGCAGTGCCACAGGGAGGGTTACACAGCCCCAGCATTTT; cdr3_aa: CASSATGRVTQPQHF
j_call: TRBJ1-2; v_call: TRBV28; clone_size: many; d_call: .; cdr3_nt: TGTGCCAGCAGTAGACAAAGTCAGCCCTATGGCTACACCTTC; cdr3_aa: CASSRQSQPYGYTF
j_call: TRBJ2-3; v_call: TRBV4-1; clone_size: few; d_call: .; cdr3_nt: TGCGCCAGCAGCCAGCGGGACGGTGGGGATACGCAGTATTTT; cdr3_aa: CASSQRDGGDTQYF
j_call: TRBJ2-2; v_call: TRBV24-1; clone_size: .; d_call: .; cdr3_nt: TGTGCCACCAGTGACGGATATGCACGAGGGGAGCTGTTTTTT; cdr3_aa: CATSDGYARGELFF
j_call: TRBJ2-7; v_call: TRBV2; clone_size: many; d_call: TRBD1; cdr3_nt: TGTGCCAGCAGGGCCGACAGGGGGCGGAACGAGCAGTACTTC; cdr3_aa: CASRADRGRNEQYF
j_call: TRBJ1-2; v_call: TRBV20-1; clone_size: .; d_call: TRBD1; cdr3_nt: TGCAGTGCATCAGGACAGGACGATAACTATGGCTACACCTTC; cdr3_aa: CSASGQDDNYGYTF
j_call: TRBJ2-1; v_call: TRBV5-1; clone_size: many; d_call: .; cdr3_nt: TGCGCCAGCAGCTTGGCCGGGACTCATGAGCAGTTCTTC; cdr3_aa: CASSLAGTHEQFF
j_call: TRBJ2-4; v_call: TRBV18; clone_size: .; d_call: .; cdr3_nt: TGTGCCAGCTCACCAATGCCCGCAGGGGCTGTTTTGGAAAACATTCAGTACTTC; cdr3_aa: CASSPMPAGAVLENIQYF
j_call: TRBJ2-2; v_call: TRBV14; clone_size: .; d_call: .; cdr3_nt: TGTGCCAGCAGCCATTTCCGTGGGGGAACCGGGGAGCTGTTTTTT; cdr3_aa: CASSHFRGGTGELFF
j_call: TRBJ2-1; v_call: TRBV12-3/TRBV12-4; clone_size: many; d_call: TRBD1; cdr3_nt: TGTGCCAGCAGTAACCGGGACAGCTCCTACAATGAGCAGTTCTTC; cdr3_aa: CASSNRDSSYNEQFF
j_call: TRBJ1-2; v_call: TRBV2; clone_size: many; d_call: TRBD1; cdr3_nt: TGTGCCAGCAGTGTAAGGGGGACAGGAGCTAACTATGGCTACACCTTC; cdr3_aa: CASSVRGTGANYGYTF
j_call: TRBJ2-3; v_call: TRBV20-1; clone_size: few; d_call: .; cdr3_nt: TGCAGTGCTAGAGGGAGGTATACGCAGTATTTT; cdr3_aa: CSARGRYTQYF
j_call: TRBJ2-1; v_call: TRBV19; clone_size: .; d_call: TRBD2; cdr3_nt: TGTGCCAGTAGTATCCCCTCGACTAGCCCGATGAGGGGGCAGTTCTTC; cdr3_aa: CASSIPSTSPMRGQFF
j_call: TRBJ2-2; v_call: TRBV6-1; clone_size: .; d_call: TRBD2; cdr3_nt: TGTGCCAGCAGTCGAGCGGGAGTGATCACCGGGGAGCTGTTTTTT; cdr3_aa: CASSRAGVITGELFF
j_call: TRBJ2-3; v_call: TRBV9; clone_size: .; d_call: TRBD2; cdr3_nt: TGTGCCAGCAGCGTAGGTCGGGAGGTGTGGGATACGCAGTATTTT; cdr3_aa: CASSVGREVWDTQYF
j_call: TRBJ1-2; v_call: TRBV28; clone_size: .; d_call: .; cdr3_nt: TGTGCCAGCAGTTTCCCCTACTCGGGCTACACCTTC; cdr3_aa: CASSFPYSGYTF
j_call: TRBJ2-2; v_call: TRBV20-1; clone_size: .; d_call: .; cdr3_nt: TGCAGTGCTAGAGGTTTGGGACTCGACACCGGGGAGCTGTTTTTT; cdr3_aa: CSARGLGLDTGELFF
j_call: TRBJ2-1; v_call: TRBV9; clone_size: .; d_call: TRBD1; cdr3_nt: TGTGCCAGCAGCGCACAGGGGGCGTACAATGAGCAGTTCTTC; cdr3_aa: CASSAQGAYNEQFF
j_call: TRBJ1-5; v_call: TRBV6-1; clone_size: .; d_call: .; cdr3_nt: TGTGCCAGCAGTGAGGGAGGGTTTGGCAATCAGCCCCAGCATTTT; cdr3_aa: CASSEGGFGNQPQHF
j_call: TRBJ1-4; v_call: TRBV20-1; clone_size: few; d_call: .; cdr3_nt: TGCAGTGCTAGAGATGTGTCAGGGGCTAATGAAAAACTGTTTTTT; cdr3_aa: CSARDVSGANEKLFF
j_call: TRBJ2-7; v_call: TRBV2; clone_size: many; d_call: TRBD1; cdr3_nt: TGTGCCAGCAGGTACGGGACAGGAGACTCCTACGAGCAGTACTTC; cdr3_aa: CASRYGTGDSYEQYF
j_call: TRBJ1-3; v_call: TRBV11-2; clone_size: few; d_call: .; cdr3_nt: TGTGCCAGCAGCTTAGTCGCTATTTACTCTGGAAACACCATATATTTT; cdr3_aa: CASSLVAIYSGNTIYF
j_call: TRBJ2-5; v_call: TRBV6-2/TRBV6-3; clone_size: .; d_call: TRBD2; cdr3_nt: TGTGCCAGCAGTTACGCTAGCGGGAGTTATGCGGAGACCCAGTACTTC; cdr3_aa: CASSYASGSYAETQYF
j_call: TRBJ2-7; v_call: TRBV20-1; clone_size: many; d_call: .; cdr3_nt: TGCAGTCTAGGTAGGGCGGGTAACGAGCAGTACTTC; cdr3_aa: CSLGRAGNEQYF